A single sample is the source of the 5 T cell receptor beta chains below, sequenced in a study of beta chain features in type 1 diabetes. Investigators reverse transcribed all isolated RNA, so they sequenced expressed TCRB transcripts. Data came from immunoSEQ multiplex PCR; TCRdb stores just in-frame clones and leaves some out. There are fewer than 450,000 clones in the sample; 13% occur only once, and 0.013% to 0.015% lies in the top ten. Study-wide findings and caveats: A moderate, significant TCRB CDR3 shortening appeared in type 1 diabetes across four CD4+ subsets.

What these receptors recognize is not known. The sample comprised naive CD4+ T cells from blood. Every receptor here comes from a woman under 30 with type 1 diabetes.

This clone was counted between two and nine times. This rearrangement joins TRBV6-5 to TRBJ1-2; tentative D call: TRBD1 (6 bases). CDR1 MNHEY and CDR2 SVGAGI come from the germline V gene. V shed 6 bases and J shed 7 bases, with 21 bases lying between them. The CDR3 loop spans 15 amino acids. The CDR3 coding sequence is TGTGCCAGCAGGACCCTCCAGGGGATTCCCCCTGGCTACACCTTC. It yields the protein CASRTLQGIPPGYTF.

This clone was observed a handful of times. The V gene is TRBV19, the J gene TRBJ1-1; 8 bases are a match to TRBD1. Trimming removed 6 bases from V and 2 bases from J; junction bases left unmatched: 8. The CDR3 runs to 15 residues. The V gene's germline CDR1 is LNHDA and CDR2 SQIVND (reference sequence). The chain's CDR3 is CASSPDRGTNTEAFF. CDR3 DNA sequence: TGTGCCAGTAGCCCTGACAGGGGTACAAACACTGAAGCTTTCTTT.

The chain has TRBV5-5 and TRBJ1-5; 8 nucleotides agree with TRBD1. Germline V CDR1 and CDR2: SGHKS, YYEKEE (reference sequence). V shed 4 bases, J shed 4 bases, and the junction held 13 bases outside the gene matches. The CDR3 is 17 residues long. The CDR3 DNA reads as TGTGCCAGCAGCCCCGGTCAGCTGGACAGGGTAAATCAGCCCCAGCATTTT. This gives the protein CASSPGQLDRVNQPQHF.

The rearrangement links TRBV5-6 to TRBJ2-7; TRBD2 is a possible D gene (5 bases). Trimming took 3 bases from V and 10 from J, leaving 11 bases between them. Germline CDR1 is SGHDT and CDR2 is YYEEEE. CDR3 length: 11 residues. For the CDR3, the DNA is TGTGCCAGCAGCTACGCGGGCCATCAGTACGTC. Its translation is CASSYAGHQYV.

This clone was seen a handful of times. The chain has TRBV28 and TRBJ2-3; a possible D gene is TRBD1 (5 bases). CDR3 length: 16 residues. V shed 6 bases and J shed 2 bases, with 18 bases lying between them. Germline assignment: CDR1 MDHEN and CDR2 SYDVKM. The CDR3 reads CASSTSTAGPTDTQYF. In DNA, the CDR3 is TGTGCCAGCAGCACCTCCACGGCAGGGCCCACAGATACGCAGTATTTT.